This paragraph covers one T cell receptor beta chain sequence. Its antigen remains unidentified. Some clones are missing from TCRdb's copy, which holds only in-frame ones; the method was immunoSEQ multiplex PCR. Altogether over 150,000 clones are present, 87% being singletons, with the ten largest covering about 2.8%. These data are taken from a study of T cell responses to AZD1222 COVID-19 vaccine. Study observations and caveats: Close to half of all spike-specific TCRs reportedly target regions of the variants that are unmutated.

The V end was cut by 1 base, the J end by 1 base, with 11 bases between. The CDR3 covers 14 residues. Germline V lookup: CDR1 SQVTM, CDR2 ANQGSEA. The sample consisted of peripheral blood, taken on day 0 of AZD1222 vaccination. The chain links TRBV29-1 to TRBJ2-7; D ambiguous. This sequence originates from an adult in good health. The CDR3 nucleotides read TGCAGCGTTGAAGGGTCAACAGAGTCCTACGAGCAGTACTTC. Translation gives CSVEGSTESYEQYF.